The clone carrying this T cell receptor beta chain showed up many times. Its antigen is not known. Documented time point: persistent/refractory GD, antithyroid drugs over 5 years with positive TRAb. After RNA was extracted from PBMCs, the TCR library was made from it. Patients were enrolled at an endocrinology department in Xi'an, China. The data were obtained in a study of regulatory T cells in long-lasting Graves disease. Study findings and constraints: Patients with persistent disease showed a bias toward TRBV28, TRBJ1-2 and TRBJ2-5.

This CDR3 is built from 15 residues. V was clipped by 2 bases and J by 5 bases, with 15 bases between them. The V gene's germline CDR1 is MDHEN and CDR2 SYDVKM. Libraries of TCR beta came from iRepertoire HTBI primers plus Arm-PCR of CDR3 regions. TCRdb called the multiplex PCR reads again in MiXCR, with one record for every CDR3 protein. The sample records more than 300,000 distinct CDR3 sequences, around 23% being singletons. The receptor was derived from a woman aged 40 to 50 with Graves disease. The sequences come from peripheral blood mononuclear cells (PBMCs), collected when the disease was refractory, from a patient treated with antithyroid drugs. V and J are TRBV28 and TRBJ1-2, with D possibly being TRBD1 (5 bases). The CDR3 DNA sequence: TGTGCCAGCAGTTTAGGGGCCCCGGGATCTTATGGCTACACCTTC. It codes for CASSLGAPGSYGYTF.